This entry lists 4 T cell receptor beta chains sequenced from one sample in a study of shared clonotypes between healthy human individuals (dated by TCRdb to 2018 to 2021). The method was the immunoSEQ multiplex PCR assay. TCRdb's version of the immuneACCESS table is confined to in-frame rearrangements and falls short of the full clone set. An unresolved V gene accounts for under half of the shortfall where checked; the remainder is of unknown origin. The sample table records 1.6 million or so clones; around 95% of these occur just once. The biggest ten clones account for approximately 1.1% of the sample. The specimen was naive CD4+ T cells sorted from blood. Read against the paper, the sample's cell subset or site label means: CD45RA+ positively selected. The receptors originated from a man in his thirties or forties in good health.

The chain combines TRBV5-1 with TRBJ1-2; tentatively, D is TRBD1 (6 bases). This CDR3 is built from 16 residues. CDR1 is SGHRS and CDR2 is YFSETQ in the germline V gene. Between the trimmed V and J ends, which lost 4 bases and 4 bases, there was a span of 20 bases. The CDR3 nucleotides read TGCGCCAGCAGCGAACTCAGGGGAAGGAGGTTCTATGGCTACACCTTC. Its translation is CASSELRGRRFYGYTF.

CDR3 DNA sequence: TGTGCCAGCAGTTACGGTGGGACGGTTGCCGAGCAGTACTTC. Its protein product is CASSYGGTVAEQYF. The chain links TRBV6-5 to TRBJ2-7; D is perhaps TRBD1 or TRBD2 (5 bases each). Germline CDR1 and CDR2: MNHEY and SVGAGI. The CDR3 is 14 amino acids. V was shortened by 2 bases and J by 6 bases, with 14 bases between the two germline ends.

This chain links TRBV5-1 with TRBJ2-2, with TRBD1 matching over 8 bases. The germline CDR1 and CDR2 sequences are SGHRS and YFSETQ. V trimming: 4 bases; J trimming: 6 bases; junction bases outside the gene matches: 11. The CDR3 runs 16 residues. CDR3 sequence: CASSGGQGGGAGELFF. The CDR3 DNA sequence: TGCGCCAGCAGCGGCGGACAGGGTGGCGGAGCCGGGGAGCTGTTTTTT.

On this clone: One junction end does not reproduce the germline sequence, and a read error may be involved. The V gene is TRBV29-1, the J gene TRBJ1-2; tentative D call: TRBD1 (6 bases). Germline V lookup: CDR1 SQVTM, CDR2 ANQGSEA. The CDR3 extends over 8 amino acids. In DNA form, the CDR3 reads TGCAGCGTTGGGGACACCTACTTC. Translated, it gives CSVGDTYF.